The clone carrying this TCR beta chain was picked up a small number of times. The target antigen is unknown. Within the sample, other DNA sequences also encode this same CDR3. The CDR3 totals 11 residues. Looked up from germline, CDR1 is LNHDA and CDR2 is SQIVND (reference sequence). Trimming removed 9 bases from V and 5 bases from J, with 10 bases in between. The data were obtained in a study of tumor-infiltrating lymphocytes in localized non-small cell lung cancer. Looking at the study overall: Tumor tissue and non-adjacent uninvolved lung came from each patient.

The data were produced by immunoSEQ multiplex PCR, yet TCRdb's version contains in-frame clones alone and is incomplete. The top ten hold over 6% of the sample, which has tens of thousands of clones, roughly 66% seen once. Study observations and caveats: Compared with uninvolved lung, tumors showed higher T cell infiltration by TCRbeta sequencing.

The sequencing sample was made of lung tumor tissue. V is TRBV19 and J is TRBJ1-1; D not resolved. This sequence originates from a human donor with non-small cell lung cancer. The CDR3 DNA reads as TGTGCCAGCCAAGGGTCTACTGAAGCTTTCTTT. Protein sequence: CASQGSTEAFF.